This note documents a single T cell receptor beta chain sequence. Its antigen remains unknown. The sample is drawn from a study of graft-versus-host responses after intestinal transplantation. The overall study: Recipients were given multivisceral, liver-intestinal, or isolated intestinal transplants. Following induction with anti-thymocyte globulin, all recipients were given tacrolimus and steroids for three to four years.

CDR1 is MNHNY, CDR2 SVGAGI, per germline (reference sequence). The CDR3 sequence is 15 residues long. V was cut by 5 bases and J by 4 bases, with 14 bases left in between. General study results and limits: Clonal ratios of graft-versus-host to host-versus-graft in allografts were high for patients exhibiting graft-donor T cell macrochimerism. Recipient-marrow GvH clones were detected, some having first appeared in ileum or blood.

This table comes from immunoSEQ multiplex PCR, and its TCRdb copy is limited to in-frame clones, with some not included. The sample carries 45,000 to 60,000 clones, approximately 91% recorded once. The source material was unstimulated CD4+ T cells sorted from spleen or lymph node cells, sampled before transplant. This TCR was recovered from a human donor who was the organ donor for an intestinal transplant. V and J are TRBV6-6 and TRBJ2-2, with a weak D call TRBD2 (6 bases). The CDR3 coding sequence is TGTGCCAGCAGTCCCACTAGCCTAGTCACCGGGGAGCTGTTTTTT. Translation gives CASSPTSLVTGELFF.